The TCR beta chain described here comes from a study of T cells in localized non-small cell lung cancer. Study-wide findings and caveats: Peak T cell clonality was found in uninvolved adjacent lung, exceeding tumor. Appearance in adjacent lung was seen for a median approximately 58 of the top 100 tumor clones.

Trimming removed 0 bases from V and 10 bases from J, with 9 bases in between. Germline V gene data show CDR1 as MNHEY and CDR2 as SVGAGI. This CDR3 is built from 12 residues. On this clone: Its antigen is still unknown.

TCRdb's copy holds only in-frame clones and misses some; the assay was immunoSEQ multiplex PCR. The sample lists about 40,000 clones, around nine tenths occurring once. The source was peripheral blood, collected before any cancer treatment. This TCR derives from a man aged 18-55 years with stage I lung adenocarcinoma. The chain carries TRBV6-5 and TRBJ1-1, with a possible D match to TRBD1 (6 bases). CDR3 amino acids: CASSYSGGRAFF. The CDR3 DNA follows: TGTGCCAGCAGTTACTCTGGGGGGCGAGCTTTCTTT.